This TCR beta chain is from a study of blood T cell repertoires in COVID-19. Whole-study context: The United States, Italy and Spain provided the acute and convalescent COVID-19 samples.

This CDR3 spans 14 amino acids. CDR1 SNHLY and CDR2 FYNNEI come from the germline V gene. As processed by the authors: Estimated nucleated cell counts came from reference gene primer amplification. The protocol was immunoSEQ multiplex PCR, while the TCRdb copy is restricted to in-frame clones and leaves out a portion. That table is the source of V, J and clone size, and D and trimming were worked out from the DNA. Of around 140,000 clones detected, 75% to 90% appear once; the ten largest clones hold approximately 5%. The chain combines TRBV2 with TRBJ2-3, with 8 bases identical to TRBD2. The TCR sequence derives from a human donor in a cohort sampled during active COVID-19. Specimen: peripheral blood. This CDR3 reads CAGGGPKSTDTQYF. The CDR3 DNA is TGTGCAGGCGGGGGGCCCAAGAGCACAGATACGCAGTATTTT.